This TCR beta chain originates from a study of Graves' ophthalmopathy and Graves' hyperthyroidism. This clonotype has a count of ten or more. The junction departs from the called germline gene at one end, perhaps through a read error. For repertoire sequencing, the TCR beta CDR3 regions were amplified from RNA transcripts. The first round was an RT-PCR with HTBI primers, and the second round was a multiplex PCR. TCRdb re-derived calls from the multiplex PCR reads in MiXCR, one entry per CDR3 protein. The sample records about 1.2 million distinct CDR3 sequences, around a third being singletons. The CDR3 is 15 amino acids. The V gene's germline CDR1 is SGHRS and CDR2 YFSETQ.

Material: peripheral blood or thyroid tissue (not recorded which). The chain recombines TRBV5-1 with TRBJ1-1, with TRBD1 matching 7 bases. The clonotype was recovered from an adult man with Graves' hyperthyroidism. The CDR3, as DNA: TGCGCCAGCAGCCAAGCTCTACAGGGGAACAGTGAAGCTTTCTTT. Protein product: CASSQALQGNSEAFF.